Sequencing of this T cell receptor beta chain was carried out in a study of blood T cell repertoires in COVID-19 (dated by TCRdb to 2019 to 2021). Describing the broader study: Samples from collaborators originated in the United States, Italy and Spain and spanned both the acute and convalescent phases of COVID-19. The material from the prospective study consisted of cDNA or gDNA derived from T cells, B-cell-depleted T cells, or PBMCs. The dataset comprised deeply sampled blood TCRbeta repertoires from subjects exposed to, actively infected with, or recovered from COVID-19. A freely available public database, intended as a resource for researchers studying the immune response to SARS-CoV-2, is where the repertoires were released. Samples came from the ongoing ImmuneRACE study (first 160 participants) plus 1,254 subjects from 6 global collaborators. A de-identified subject ID, COVID-19 status, age in years and sex were almost always included in the sample metadata. Where available, HLA class I and class II types were taken from metadata supplied by the sample provider and were not determined by assay-based typing. Overall study results and their limits: The amount of clinical and demographic metadata varied by source and participant and was provided uncurated.

TCRbeta CDR3 regions were amplified from genomic DNA by means of the immunoSEQ Assay, a bias-controlled multiplex PCR. As for the original processing: The number of nucleated cells in each sample was estimated by amplification of reference gene primers within the assay. Sequence reads were collapsed and filtered to measure the absolute abundance of every unique TCRbeta CDR3 rearrangement. For each sample, productive Simpson clonality was calculated by taking the square root of Simpson's diversity index across productive rearrangements. TCRdb's version of the immuneACCESS table is confined to in-frame rearrangements and falls short of the full clone set. An unresolved V gene accounts for under half of the shortfall where checked; the remainder is of unknown origin. V, J and clone size are those of that table, while D and trimming were read from the DNA. This sample gives around 310,000 clones in total; roughly 88% of them show up just once. The ten largest clones take up 3.5% to 4% of the sample.

Whole blood was collected in K2EDTA tubes by collaborating institutions according to the institutions' own protocols. For TCRbeta analysis, collaborators shipped samples as frozen whole blood, isolated PBMCs, or DNA extracted from either of those sample types. On this clone itself: Its antigen is currently not known. Base qualities are not recorded, but no much larger clone differs from it by a single base.

The clonotype comes from a woman aged 45-65 years with active or convalescent COVID-19. Specimen: peripheral blood.

DNA sequence: TGTGCCAGCAGCCTATTCGGGGAAGCCTATGGCTACACCTTC. Its protein reads: CASSLFGEAYGYTF. This sequence uses TRBV27 and TRBJ1-2; the D gene lacks a confident call. Via the germline V gene (reference sequence), CDR1 is MNHEY and CDR2 SMNVEV. The CDR3 covers 14 residues, taking in both the cysteine and the phenylalanine. Just CDR3 DNA is preserved here, 42 bases in frame from base 1. Trimming costs V 6 bases and J 4 bases, and their ends lie 15 bases apart.